This T cell receptor (beta chain) originates from a study of blood T cell repertoires in COVID-19. Looking at the study overall: Specimens from acute and convalescent COVID-19 originated in the United States, Italy and Spain.

CDR3 length equals 15 residues. Germline V gene lookup returns CDR1 SGHTS and CDR2 YDEGEE. The J segment lost 6 bases and the V segment lost 7 bases, leaving 10 bases of the junction unmatched. In the authors' methods: Amplification from reference gene primers served as the basis for estimated nucleated cell counts. Clones were sequenced by immunoSEQ multiplex PCR, and TCRdb holds only the in-frame ones, with some missing. Clonal size and the V and J genes are those of that table, whereas D and trimming came from the DNA. This sample has about 120,000 clones, with more than 70% found just once. This clonotype originated in a human donor in a cohort sampled during active COVID-19. Sequencing was performed on peripheral blood. The chain uses TRBV5-8 and TRBJ2-3, with 11 bases aligning to TRBD1. The CDR3 DNA follows: TGTGCCAGCTTTACCCGGACAGGGGGCGGCGATACGCAGTATTTT. Amino acid sequence: CASFTRTGGGDTQYF.